This T cell receptor (beta chain) was found in a study of T-cell reconstitution after alpha-beta-depleted transplantation in children. Study-level points and caveats: After transplant, at about two months, alpha-beta T cells were reportedly derived from several hundred expanded graft clones.

This sample's TCRbeta library carried unique molecular identifier barcodes. From the PCR reads, TCRdb called clonotypes with MiXCR, one entry per CDR3 protein. Here the sample spans almost 600,000 distinct CDR3 sequences, 25% to 30% being singletons. This clonotype was detected only a few times. Its antigen is as yet unknown. CDR1 is SGHRS, CDR2 YFSETQ, per germline. The CDR3 runs 14 residues. The ends were cut back, 4 bases at V and 3 bases at J, with 12 bases in the middle. This sequence joins TRBV5-1 and TRBJ2-3; D gene uncertain. The TCR was taken from a boy younger than two with Wiskott-Aldrich syndrome, due to receive a stem cell transplant. The specimen comprised PBMCs, sampled before TCRalphabeta/CD19-depleted stem cell transplant. The CDR3 DNA reads TGCGCCAGCAGCATCCAAGAGCAAACAGATACGCAGTATTTT. Amino acids: CASSIQEQTDTQYF.